The 28 T cell receptor beta chains given below trace back to one sample, sequenced in a study of T cell responses to AZD1222 COVID-19 vaccine. Profiled with immunoSEQ multiplex PCR; TCRdb holds only in-frame clones, not every one. This table has around 200,000 clones, around 90% appearing once. Sequenced material: peripheral blood, taken on day 0 of AZD1222 vaccination. All receptors derive from an adult in good health.

The chain is built from TRBV13 and TRBJ1-2; a possible D gene is TRBD1 (6 bases). In germline, CDR1 is PRHDT, CDR2 FYEKMQ (reference sequence). V lost 2 bases and J 1 base, leaving 17 bases between the germline ends. The CDR3 spans 17 residues. The CDR3 DNA is TGTGCCAGCAGCTTACAGCAGGGGATAGGCCTTAACTATGGCTACACCTTC. Amino acid sequence: CASSLQQGIGLNYGYTF.

The chain carries TRBV5-5 and TRBJ1-5; 7 bases fit TRBD1. CDR1 is SGHKS and CDR2 is YYEKEE in the germline V gene (reference sequence). Losses at the gene ends were 3 bases for V and 6 bases for J; bases not matched to a gene: 21. The CDR3 runs 19 residues. The CDR3 DNA reads TGTGCCAGCAGCTGGGGGGAGACAGGGAACTCAGTTCGTTCTCAGCCCCAGCATTTT. This translates into CASSWGETGNSVRSQPQHF.

This rearrangement joins TRBV12-3 or TRBV12-4 to TRBJ1-4; 9 nucleotides align to TRBD1. Trimming cost V 10 bases and J 8 bases; bases outside gene matches: 8. This CDR3 comprises 13 residues. The CDR3 coding sequence is TGTGCCACCCGGGGGACAGGGAGCGAAAAACTGTTTTTT. Translating gives CATRGTGSEKLFF.

The chain recombines TRBV19 with TRBJ2-2; 7 nucleotides match TRBD1. The CDR3 spans 15 residues. After removal of 4 bases from V and 6 bases from J, the junction contained 8 bases not matched to a gene. Germline loops: CDR1 LNHDA, CDR2 SQIVND (reference sequence). The CDR3 here is CASSSGQVFPGELFF. Written as DNA, the CDR3 is TGTGCCAGTAGTAGCGGACAGGTTTTCCCCGGGGAGCTGTTTTTT.

The chain joins TRBV29-1 to TRBJ2-7; D may be TRBD1 or TRBD2 (6 bases each). From germline, CDR1 is SQVTM and CDR2 ANQGSEA. The CDR3 has 17 residues. Trimming took 1 base from V and 0 from J, leaving 19 bases between them. CDR3 bases: TGCAGCGTTGAAGCAAGATCAGTCGCGGGACACTCCTACGAGCAGTACTTC. This translates into CSVEARSVAGHSYEQYF.

The rearrangement links TRBV18 to TRBJ1-1; 7 bases align to TRBD1. Germline values: CDR1 KGHSH, CDR2 LQKENI. V shed 8 bases, J shed 0 bases, and the junction held 6 bases outside the gene matches. The CDR3 extends over 14 amino acids. CDR3 bases: TGTGCCAGCCGTACAGGGGCCATGAACACTGAAGCTTTCTTT. Translated: CASRTGAMNTEAFF.

This clone appeared once. This rearrangement joins TRBV4-2 to TRBJ1-6, with D possibly being TRBD1 (5 bases). CDR3 length equals 13 residues. V lost 5 bases to trimming and J lost 7 bases, with 9 bases between them. Germline V gene data show CDR1 as LGHNA and CDR2 as YNFKEQ. In DNA form, the CDR3 reads TGTGCCAGCAGCATCGACAGAAATTCACCCCTCCACTTT. Protein sequence: CASSIDRNSPLHF.

The V gene is TRBV29-1, the J gene TRBJ1-2; perhaps TRBD1 as D (6 bases). This CDR3 is built from 12 residues. Germline CDR1 and CDR2: SQVTM and ANQGSEA. The V end lost 5 bases, the J end lost 7 bases, and 14 bases lay between the germline ends. The CDR3 region is CSVTEGGGGYTF. The CDR3 nucleotides are TGCAGCGTTACCGAAGGAGGGGGTGGCTACACCTTC.

The DNA for the CDR3 is TGTGCCTGGGCTACGGGACGGCGAAGCTCCTACGAGCAGTACTTC. This translates into CAWATGRRSSYEQYF. The chain couples TRBV30 to TRBJ2-7, with D perhaps assigned TRBD1 or TRBD2 (5 bases each). The length of the CDR3 is 15 residues. Deletions cut 5 bases from V and 0 bases from J, with 17 bases between. Germline CDR1 reads GTSNPN; CDR2 reads SVGIG (reference sequence).

The rearrangement links TRBV18 to TRBJ2-3; 8 positions match TRBD2. Looked up from germline, CDR1 is KGHSH and CDR2 is LQKENI. V was pared by 3 bases and J by 2 bases, with 10 bases of the junction left unmatched. The CDR3 has 17 amino acids. CDR3 bases: TGTGCCAGCTCACCGGCGGGGGGCCGCGGTACCACAGATACGCAGTATTTT. It is translated as CASSPAGGRGTTDTQYF.

V usage is TRBV9 and J usage is TRBJ1-1; the D is unclear. The CDR3 is 14 amino acids. Germline CDR1 SGDLS, CDR2 YYNGEE. V was trimmed by 0 bases and J by 2 bases, leaving 8 bases between them. Written as DNA, the CDR3 is TGTGCCAGCAGCGTAGACGGAGCAAACACTGAAGCTTTCTTT. Protein sequence: CASSVDGANTEAFF. Based on the CDR3 plus reference TRBV9 and TRBJ1-1, the full variable domain is DSGVTQTPKHLITATGQRVTLRCSPRSGDLSVYWYQQSLDQGLQFLIQYYNGEERAKGNILERFSAQQFPDLHSELNLSSLELGDSALYFCASSVDGANTEAFFGQGTRLTVV.

The rearrangement uses TRBV20-1 and TRBJ1-2; unclear D gene. The CDR3 covers 12 residues. Per the germline V gene, CDR1 is DFQATT and CDR2 is SNEGSKA (reference sequence). Trimming removed 3 bases at V and 10 bases at J, with 15 bases between. CDR3 loop: CSASALLVDYTF. CDR3 DNA: TGCAGTGCTAGTGCCCTCCTTGTAGACTACACCTTC.

The V gene is TRBV6-5, the J gene TRBJ1-5; D is uncertain. CDR3 length equals 15 residues. The V end was cut by 0 bases, the J end by 7 bases, with 13 bases between. Germline assignment: CDR1 MNHEY and CDR2 SVGAGI. The CDR3 protein is CASSYSNEGRQPQHF. The DNA for the CDR3 is TGTGCCAGCAGTTACTCGAATGAGGGCAGGCAGCCCCAGCATTTT.

The chain combines TRBV11-3 with TRBJ2-2, with D unclear. This CDR3 has 15 amino acids. The germline V and J ends were trimmed by 2 bases and 5 bases, with 12 bases remaining between them. Germline CDR1 reads SGHNT; CDR2 reads YENEEA. This CDR3 is CASSLSQFGTGELFF. CDR3 DNA sequence: TGTGCCAGCAGCTTATCCCAATTTGGTACCGGGGAGCTGTTTTTT.

The V and J genes are TRBV3-1 (or the pseudogene TRBV3-2) and TRBJ1-1, with 7 bases identical to TRBD1. V shed 4 bases, J shed 4 bases, and the junction held 6 bases outside the gene matches. This CDR3 has 14 residues. Looked up from germline, CDR1 is LGHDT and CDR2 is YNNKEL (reference sequence). The CDR3 DNA follows: TGTGCCAGCAGCCCCCAGGGGGGGGCCACTGAAGCTTTCTTT. Protein product: CASSPQGGATEAFF.

The chain links TRBV7-9 to TRBJ2-1; 10 bases match TRBD2. This CDR3 is 16 amino acids long. Germline V gene data show CDR1 as SEHNR and CDR2 as FQNEAQ (reference sequence). The ends lost 5 bases at V and 8 bases at J; junction bases unmatched: 12. The CDR3 coding sequence is TGTGCCAGCAGCCGAGGGACTAGCGACCTCTGGGATGAGCAGTTCTTC. It yields the protein CASSRGTSDLWDEQFF.

The table lists this clone with a few counts. The J gene is TRBJ2-3, the V gene TRBV7-9; TRBD2 matches 9 bases. The CDR3 has 16 residues. J was trimmed by 2 bases and V by 2 bases; bases with no gene match: 5. CDR1 is SEHNR and CDR2 is FQNEAQ in the germline V gene (reference sequence). The CDR3 protein is CASSLNAGGHTDTQYF. The CDR3 region has the DNA TGTGCCAGCAGCTTAAATGCGGGGGGGCACACAGATACGCAGTATTTT.

This chain links TRBV29-1 with TRBJ2-7; weak D call: TRBD1 (5 bases). Germline V gene data show CDR1 as SQVTM and CDR2 as ANQGSEA. The CDR3 consists of 13 residues. V was pared by 7 bases and J by 7 bases, with 20 bases between. The CDR3 loop reads CSAHILGHLEQYF. The CDR3 coding sequence is TGCAGCGCCCACATCCTTGGACACCTGGAGCAGTACTTC.

The CDR3 spells CASSPGQANTEAFF. In nucleotides, the CDR3 is TGTGCCAGCAGCCCGGGACAGGCGAACACTGAAGCTTTCTTT. The chain combines TRBV11-2 with TRBJ1-1, with 8 bases that match TRBD1. The CDR3 has 14 residues. V gave up 5 bases and J gave up 1 base; unmatched junction bases: 3. Germline CDR1 and CDR2: SGHAT and FQNNGV. The full variable domain, rest sourced from reference TRBV11-2 and TRBJ1-1, is EAGVAQSPRYKIIEKRQSVAFWCNPISGHATLYWYQQILGQGPKLLIQFQNNGVVDDSQLPKDRFSAERLKGVDSTLKIQPAKLEDSAVYLCASSPGQANTEAFFGQGTRLTVV.

The chain couples TRBV7-2 to TRBJ2-1; possibly TRBD2 for D (6 bases). Trimming pared 4 bases from V and 0 bases from J, leaving 10 bases between. This CDR3 comprises 15 residues. CDR1 SGHTA and CDR2 FQGNSA come from the germline V gene. The CDR3 sequence is CASSWTGDSYNEQFF. The CDR3 bases are TGTGCCAGCAGCTGGACGGGGGACTCCTACAATGAGCAGTTCTTC.

This chain links TRBV4-3 with TRBJ2-5, with 10 bases that match TRBD2. CDR1 and CDR2 from the germline V gene are LGHNA and YSLEER. This CDR3 has 19 amino acids. J lost 4 bases, V lost 0 bases, and 14 bases had no gene match. CDR3 DNA: TGCGCCAGCAGCCAAGATTTGATGGCTAGCGGGGGACAGGCAGAGACCCAGTACTTC. This translates into CASSQDLMASGGQAETQYF.

The V gene is TRBV7-3, the J gene TRBJ2-7; D possibly uses TRBD1 or TRBD2 (5 bases each). The germline gives CDR1 SGHTA, CDR2 FQGTGA. The CDR3 loop spans 13 amino acids. Trimming removed 1 base from V and 5 bases from J, with 9 bases in between. The CDR3 reads CASSLNLGDEQYF. CDR3 nucleotide sequence: TGTGCCAGCAGCTTAAATTTGGGGGACGAGCAGTACTTC.

This rearrangement joins TRBV19 to TRBJ1-2; D unclear. This CDR3 comprises 13 residues. Trimming took 6 bases from V and 4 from J, leaving 12 bases between them. In germline, CDR1 is LNHDA, CDR2 SQIVND (reference sequence). The CDR3, as DNA: TGTGCCAGTAGCATGGGGTTGGTCTATGGCTACACCTTC. Translated, it gives CASSMGLVYGYTF.

The chain joins TRBV21-1 to TRBJ2-3; TRBD2, the D gene given by the table, was not confirmed from the DNA. TRBV21-1 has pseudogene status. This CDR3 is built from 18 residues. For the CDR3, the DNA is TGTGCCAGCAGCAAATTTCAGTACAAGGCGGAGGTCACAGATACGCAGTATTTT. This encodes CASSKFQYKAEVTDTQYF.

This clone turned up a few times. The chain is built from TRBV28 and TRBJ1-6, with D unclear. The germline V gene encodes CDR1 MDHEN and CDR2 SYDVKM. The CDR3 totals 15 residues. Deletions cut 6 bases from V and 8 bases from J, with 17 bases between. The CDR3, as DNA: TGTGCCAGCAGACCCACCACGGGCCTTTATTCACCCCTCCACTTT. Protein product: CASRPTTGLYSPLHF.

V gene TRBV6-5 combines with J gene TRBJ1-2; no definite D call. This CDR3 has 11 residues. Per the germline V gene, CDR1 is MNHEY and CDR2 is SVGAGI. The ends were cut back, 8 bases at V and 6 bases at J, with 10 bases in the middle. This CDR3 is CASQLVDGYTF. The CDR3 bases are TGTGCCAGCCAATTGGTGGATGGCTACACCTTC.

The V gene is TRBV5-1, the J gene TRBJ1-3; D is uncertain. The CDR3 is 14 residues long. The V end lost 0 bases, the J end lost 4 bases, and 8 bases lay between the germline ends. Germline loops: CDR1 SGHRS, CDR2 YFSETQ. The chain's CDR3 is CASSLGGYGNTIYF. CDR3 sequence (DNA): TGCGCCAGCAGCTTGGGGGGATACGGAAACACCATATATTTT.

The rearrangement links TRBV2 to TRBJ1-2; a possible D gene is TRBD1 (6 bases). Germline V gene sequence: CDR1 SNHLY, CDR2 FYNNEI. V dropped 6 bases and J dropped 7 bases, with 12 bases sitting between them. The CDR3 runs to 12 residues. The CDR3 sequence is CASSEQGFGYTF. The CDR3 bases are TGTGCCAGCAGCGAACAGGGATTTGGCTACACCTTC.